Below, 25 T cell receptor beta chains from the same sample are listed, as sequenced in a study of OX40 agonist ivuxolimab in advanced cancers. The assay was immunoSEQ multiplex PCR, and TCRdb's table has in-frame clones only and misses some. The sample shows roughly 17,000 clones, around two thirds of them seen only once. Sequences were derived from CD4+ or CD8+ T cells sorted from blood, sampled in a trial of the OX40 agonist ivuxolimab. These receptors all come from an adult with an advanced solid tumor such as melanoma, head and neck, liver or kidney cancer.

This chain uses TRBV4-1 with TRBJ1-2, with D hard to call. Germline CDR1 reads MGHRA; CDR2 reads YSYEKL. CDR3 size: 15 residues. The V and J ends lost 1 base and 5 bases respectively, with 14 bases between them. CDR3 residues: CASSQVVSAEYGYTF. For the CDR3, the DNA is TGCGCCAGCAGCCAAGTCGTCAGCGCTGAATATGGCTACACCTTC.

This clone was observed a handful of times. One end of the junction is discordant with germline, which a read error may explain. The J gene is TRBJ2-7, the V gene TRBV11-2; 9 positions match TRBD2. Looked up from germline, CDR1 is SGHAT and CDR2 is FQNNGV. This CDR3 is 15 amino acids long. In DNA form, the CDR3 reads TGTGCCAGCAACTTAGACCTAGCGGGGAACTACGAGCAGTACTTC. Translated, it gives CASNLDLAGNYEQYF. The whole variable domain, filled in from reference TRBV11-2 and TRBJ2-7, reads EAGVAQSPRYKIIEKRQSVAFWCNPISGHATLYWYQQILGQGPKLLIQFQNNGVVDDSQLPKDRFSAERLKGVDSTLKIQPAKLEDSAVYLCASNLDLAGNYEQYFGPGTRLTVT.

This clone occurred once. The CDR3 DNA reads TGTGCCAGCACCTCCGGGACTAGAAGGTATGAGCAGTTCTTC. Translation: CASTSGTRRYEQFF. The chain employs TRBV27 and TRBJ2-1; the match to TRBD2 covers 8 bases. The CDR3 has 14 amino acids. The J segment lost 8 bases and the V segment lost 7 bases, leaving 10 bases of the junction unmatched. The germline V gene encodes CDR1 MNHEY and CDR2 SMNVEV (reference sequence).

CDR3 sequence (DNA): TGTGCCAGCAGCTTAGAAGGGCAACTAGGAAACACCATATATTTT. Translating gives CASSLEGQLGNTIYF. The genes are TRBV11-2 and TRBJ1-3; unclear D gene. V lost 0 bases and J lost 4, with 10 bases in between. The germline V gene encodes CDR1 SGHAT and CDR2 FQNNGV. CDR3 length: 15 residues.

A few counts support this clone. The chain joins TRBV7-9 to TRBJ2-1; D gene ambiguous. V was clipped by 1 base and J by 6 bases, with 7 bases between them. There are 13 residues in the CDR3. Germline V gives CDR1 SEHNR, CDR2 FQNEAQ (reference sequence). This chain's CDR3 is CASSLDPFNEQFF. The CDR3, as DNA: TGTGCCAGCAGCTTAGATCCGTTCAATGAGCAGTTCTTC.

The chain carries TRBV6-6 and TRBJ1-1; D remains unclear. Trimming pared 6 bases from V and 7 bases from J, leaving 15 bases between. Germline V gene data show CDR1 as MNHNY and CDR2 as SVGAGI (reference sequence). This CDR3 spans 13 amino acids. The CDR3 loop is CASRKGPGSEAFF. CDR3 bases: TGTGCCAGCAGAAAGGGCCCCGGCAGTGAAGCTTTCTTT.

The chain uses TRBV7-3 and TRBJ2-3; 9 positions agree with TRBD2. Germline assignment: CDR1 SGHTA and CDR2 FQGTGA. The CDR3 sequence is 15 residues long. Trimming at V came to 5 bases and at J to 3 bases, leaving 6 bases not matched to a gene. The CDR3 sequence: CASSQPTSGTDTQYF. CDR3 nucleotides: TGTGCCAGCAGCCAACCGACTAGCGGAACAGATACGCAGTATTTT. The whole variable domain, filled in from reference TRBV7-3 and TRBJ2-3, reads GAGVSQTPSNKVTEKGKYVELRCDPISGHTALYWYRQSLGQGPEFLIYFQGTGAADDSGLPNDRFFAVRPEGSVSTLKIQRTERGDSAVYLCASSQPTSGTDTQYFGPGTRLTVL.

In its sample, this clone is medium-sized (0.01 to 0.1%). J is TRBJ2-7 and V is TRBV27; perhaps TRBD2 as D (6 bases). The CDR3 runs 13 residues. V shed 8 bases and J shed 5 bases, with 16 bases lying between them. Germline V gene sequence: CDR1 MNHEY, CDR2 SMNVEV (reference sequence). The CDR3 coding sequence is TGTGCCAGCGGAGACGGGAGTGTCAACGAGCAGTACTTC. It encodes CASGDGSVNEQYF.

The chain links TRBV7-9 to TRBJ2-7; 9 bases match TRBD2. The CDR3 contains 15 residues. V trimming: 3 bases; J trimming: 5 bases; junction bases outside the gene matches: 8. Germline assignment: CDR1 SEHNR and CDR2 FQNEAQ (reference sequence). The CDR3 protein is CASSLSAGGAHEQYF. CDR3 DNA: TGTGCCAGCAGCTTGTCGGCGGGAGGGGCACACGAGCAGTACTTC.

V usage is TRBV27 and J usage is TRBJ2-3, with D possibly TRBD1 on 6 matching bases. CDR1 MNHEY and CDR2 SMNVEV come from the germline V gene (reference sequence). The CDR3 extends over 15 amino acids. Between the trimmed V and J ends, which lost 1 base and 1 base, there was a span of 9 bases. This chain's CDR3 is CASSLWGRGTDTQYF. CDR3 coding DNA: TGTGCCAGCAGTTTATGGGGGCGCGGCACAGATACGCAGTATTTT.

The chain combines TRBV21-1 with TRBJ2-7; TRBD2 is the table's D call and was not checked against the DNA. TRBV21-1 is annotated as a pseudogene. This CDR3 is built from 12 residues. CDR3 DNA: TGTGCCAGCAGTAAAAGTGGGACTCGAGAGTACTTC. Its translation: CASSKSGTREYF.

This sequence joins TRBV28 and TRBJ1-2; D gene unclear. This CDR3 contains 12 residues. Germline V gene data show CDR1 as MDHEN and CDR2 as SYDVKM. Trimming took off 3 bases at V and 6 bases at J, with 8 bases between the two ends. CDR3 in DNA: TGTGCCAGCAGTTTTGACGGAGATGGCTACACCTTC. It is translated as CASSFDGDGYTF.

This rearrangement joins TRBV5-6 to TRBJ2-7, with a weak D call TRBD1 (5 bases). Germline CDR1 SGHDT, CDR2 YYEEEE. Trimming removed 2 bases from V and 9 bases from J, with 21 bases in between. The CDR3 contains 15 residues. CDR3 amino acids: CASSFDHRSPFGQYF. The CDR3, as DNA: TGTGCCAGCAGCTTCGACCACAGGTCCCCCTTTGGGCAGTACTTC.

The chain recombines TRBV4-3 with TRBJ1-4; D is uncertain. Germline CDR1 reads LGHNA; CDR2 reads YSLEER. CDR3 length: 13 amino acids. Between the trimmed V and J ends, which lost 4 bases and 12 bases, there was a span of 15 bases. CDR3 sequence reads: CASSPNEFLELFF. As DNA, the CDR3 is TGCGCCAGCAGCCCTAACGAATTTCTTGAACTGTTTTTT.

CDR3 amino acids: CASSPEGEETQYF. DNA for the CDR3: TGTGCCAGCAGCCCCGAAGGCGAAGAGACCCAGTACTTC. The chain carries TRBV11-3 and TRBJ2-5; D gene ambiguous. The CDR3 length is 13 residues. V lost 5 bases, J lost 3 bases, and 10 bases lay in between. Germline V gene data show CDR1 as SGHNT and CDR2 as YENEEA.

This chain connects TRBV19 to TRBJ1-1; D not resolved. The CDR3 totals 14 residues. Germline V gene sequence: CDR1 LNHDA, CDR2 SQIVND (reference sequence). Trimming removed 1 base at V and 6 bases at J, with 12 bases between. For the CDR3, the DNA is TGTGCCAGTAGTATAGGGACCCAGAAAGCTGAAGCTTTCTTT. Its protein product is CASSIGTQKAEAFF.

The CDR3 spells CASSFSDLANSPLHF. The CDR3 DNA sequence: TGTGCCAGCAGCTTCTCCGACCTGGCCAATTCACCCCTCCACTTT. The chain uses TRBV7-2 and TRBJ1-6, with D unclear. The CDR3 covers 15 residues. V gave up 3 bases and J gave up 7 bases, with 13 bases separating them. CDR1 SGHTA and CDR2 FQGNSA come from the germline V gene.

V usage is TRBV6-5 and J usage is TRBJ1-1; D uncertain. This CDR3 is 13 amino acids long. CDR1 is MNHEY, CDR2 SVGAGI, per germline. V gave up 0 bases and J gave up 3 bases, with 5 bases separating them. The CDR3 nucleotides read TGTGCCAGCAGTTACTCACAGTACACTGAAGCTTTCTTT. The encoded protein is CASSYSQYTEAFF.

V gene TRBV10-1 combines with J gene TRBJ2-7, with D unclear. The germline V gene encodes CDR1 WNHNN and CDR2 SYGVQD (reference sequence). Trimming cost V 0 bases and J 5 bases, with 11 bases left between them. The length of the CDR3 is 14 residues. CDR3 amino acids: CASSESTLPNEQYF. The DNA for the CDR3 is TGCGCCAGCAGTGAGTCGACTCTCCCCAACGAGCAGTACTTC.

This clone was counted between two and nine times. This chain connects TRBV28 to TRBJ2-1, with D hard to call. Germline lookup yields CDR1 MDHEN and CDR2 SYDVKM. The CDR3 contains 18 residues. Trimming removed 5 bases from V and 0 bases from J, with 20 bases in between. CDR3 in amino acids: CASSRGEFHLPSYNEQFF. The CDR3 bases are TGTGCCAGCAGTCGAGGAGAGTTTCACCTCCCCTCCTACAATGAGCAGTTCTTC.

The chain uses TRBV21-1 and TRBJ2-1. TRBV21-1 is tagged as a pseudogene. This CDR3 region has 16 residues. The CDR3 region is CASSLPGPAPSNEQFF. In DNA, the CDR3 is TGTGCCAGCAGCTTACCGGGCCCAGCCCCTTCCAATGAGCAGTTCTTC.

The rearrangement uses TRBV28 and TRBJ1-2; possible D gene TRBD1, 6 bases. Trimming left V 3 bases short and J 3 bases short, with 17 bases between. This CDR3 has 16 residues. The germline gives CDR1 MDHEN, CDR2 SYDVKM. The CDR3 here is CASSFQDRNYYYGYTF. The CDR3 bases are TGTGCCAGCAGTTTTCAGGACAGAAATTATTACTATGGCTACACCTTC.

This clone was seen a handful of times. The CDR3 is CASSATGQTNTEAFF. CDR3 DNA sequence: TGTGCCAGTAGTGCCACGGGACAGACGAACACTGAAGCTTTCTTT. V and J are TRBV19 and TRBJ1-1; the match to TRBD1 covers 7 bases. The ends lost 5 bases at V and 1 base at J; junction bases unmatched: 7. Germline values: CDR1 LNHDA, CDR2 SQIVND (reference sequence). CDR3 length: 15 amino acids.

As to this clone: At one of its ends the junction is not consistent with the germline gene, which may arise from a read error. The chain joins TRBV5-8 to TRBJ2-7; 9 bases are a match to TRBD1. This CDR3 region has 16 residues. Germline V CDR1 and CDR2: SGHTS, YDEGEE. CDR3 residues: CASSLGGQGISHEQYF. The CDR3 DNA sequence: TGTGCCAGCAGCTTGGGGGGACAGGGCATCTCCCACGAGCAGTACTTC.

V is TRBV15 and J is TRBJ2-1; the D gene is possibly TRBD2 (5 bases). The CDR3 contains 13 residues. V shed 0 bases and J shed 7 bases, with 7 bases lying between them. CDR1 and CDR2 (germline): LNHNV, YYDKDF (reference sequence). The CDR3 nucleotides are TGTGCCACCAGCAGAGATCGGAGGAATGAGCAGTTCTTC. Protein sequence: CATSRDRRNEQFF.